A selection of T cell receptor beta chains follows, all from one sample in a study of blood T cell repertoires in COVID-19. Clones were read by immunoSEQ multiplex PCR, and TCRdb kept only the in-frame ones, dropping some. The sample lists approximately 210,000 clones, 84% occurring once. The sample taken for sequencing was peripheral blood. These receptors came from a woman between 45 and 60 years old with active or convalescent COVID-19. The CDR3 runs from the conserved cysteine through the conserved F or W. The order of the fields is D gene, J gene, V gene, clone size, CDR3 DNA, CDR3 protein. A D gene is named only where the DNA matches it firmly. Not every row has a clone size; where given, it reads once, few, many or a size class.

D gene: .; J gene: TRBJ1-1; V gene: TRBV6-5; clone size: once; CDR3 DNA: TGTGCCAGCAGTTACTCGGCAGGGGCCACTGAAGCTTTCTTT; CDR3 protein: CASSYSAGATEAFF
D gene: .; J gene: TRBJ1-4; V gene: TRBV29-1; clone size: .; CDR3 DNA: TGCAGCGGGGGACAAACTAATGAAAAACTGTTTTTT; CDR3 protein: CSGGQTNEKLFF
D gene: .; J gene: TRBJ1-5; V gene: TRBV6-6; clone size: .; CDR3 DNA: TGTGCCAGCAGTTACTCGACCGGGGTTCAGCCCCAGCATTTT; CDR3 protein: CASSYSTGVQPQHF
D gene: TRBD1; J gene: TRBJ1-5; V gene: TRBV5-5; clone size: .; CDR3 DNA: TGTGCCAGCAGCCGAGGGGGCAGCAATCAGCCCCAGCATTTT; CDR3 protein: CASSRGGSNQPQHF
D gene: TRBD2; J gene: TRBJ2-7; V gene: TRBV4-2; clone size: .; CDR3 DNA: TGTGCCAGCAGCCAAGGAACTAGCGGAACCTACGAGCAGTACTTC; CDR3 protein: CASSQGTSGTYEQYF
D gene: .; J gene: TRBJ1-1; V gene: TRBV28; clone size: .; CDR3 DNA: TGTGCCAGCAGTTCCGGGGGGGTGAACACTGAAGCTTTCTTT; CDR3 protein: CASSSGGVNTEAFF
D gene: TRBD2; J gene: TRBJ2-7; V gene: TRBV4-1; clone size: few; CDR3 DNA: TGCGCCAGCAGCCAAGATATAAGGACTAGCGGAGCCCGCTACGAGCAGTACTTC; CDR3 protein: CASSQDIRTSGARYEQYF
D gene: .; J gene: TRBJ1-2; V gene: TRBV20-1; clone size: few; CDR3 DNA: TGCAGTGCTAGTCGTACTGTTAACGGCTACACCTTC; CDR3 protein: CSASRTVNGYTF
D gene: TRBD1; J gene: TRBJ2-1; V gene: TRBV10-3; clone size: .; CDR3 DNA: TGTGCCATCGAAGGACAGGGTGGGTATGAGCAGTTCTTC; CDR3 protein: CAIEGQGGYEQFF
D gene: TRBD1; J gene: TRBJ1-3; V gene: TRBV9; clone size: .; CDR3 DNA: TGTGCCAGCAGCGTAGGTGGACAGGGGACTGGAAACACCATATATTTT; CDR3 protein: CASSVGGQGTGNTIYF
D gene: .; J gene: TRBJ1-2; V gene: TRBV5-4; clone size: .; CDR3 DNA: TGTGCCAGCAGCTTACCGGGACAAGCCTATGGCTACACCTTC; CDR3 protein: CASSLPGQAYGYTF
D gene: .; J gene: TRBJ1-1; V gene: TRBV7-6; clone size: .; CDR3 DNA: TGTGCCAGCAGCTCGCTAGCGGGGGCGGGCAACACTGAAGCTTTCTTT; CDR3 protein: CASSSLAGAGNTEAFF
D gene: TRBD2; J gene: TRBJ2-1; V gene: TRBV5-1; clone size: .; CDR3 DNA: TGCGCCAGCACCCGGGAGGGGGGGGATTACAATGAGCAGTTCTTC; CDR3 protein: CASTREGGDYNEQFF
D gene: .; J gene: TRBJ2-5; V gene: TRBV11-2; clone size: .; CDR3 DNA: TGTGCCAGCAGCTCAACAGGGAAGGTTAGAGAGACCCAGTACTTC; CDR3 protein: CASSSTGKVRETQYF
D gene: .; J gene: TRBJ1-1; V gene: TRBV28; clone size: .; CDR3 DNA: TGTGCCAGCAGTCACCACAGGGTAGGGAGCACTGAAGCTTTCTTT; CDR3 protein: CASSHHRVGSTEAFF
D gene: .; J gene: TRBJ1-2; V gene: TRBV2; clone size: .; CDR3 DNA: TGTGCCAGCAGTGGAATGGGGGCCAACTATGGCTACACCTTC; CDR3 protein: CASSGMGANYGYTF
D gene: .; J gene: TRBJ1-6; V gene: TRBV27; clone size: .; CDR3 DNA: TGTGCCAGCAGCCGGACAGTACCTTCACCCCTCCACTTT; CDR3 protein: CASSRTVPSPLHF
D gene: TRBD1; J gene: TRBJ1-5; V gene: TRBV28; clone size: .; CDR3 DNA: TGTGCCAGCAGGGGAACAGGGGTTGGAGGGCAGCCCCAGCATTTT; CDR3 protein: CASRGTGVGGQPQHF
D gene: TRBD1; J gene: TRBJ1-2; V gene: TRBV29-1; clone size: few; CDR3 DNA: TGCAGCGTTGAAGTTCCAGGGGGCCTAGCTAACTATGGCTACACCTTC; CDR3 protein: CSVEVPGGLANYGYTF
D gene: TRBD1; J gene: TRBJ1-5; V gene: TRBV28; clone size: .; CDR3 DNA: TGTGCCAGCAGTTGGACAGGGCCCGAGCCCCAGCATTTT; CDR3 protein: CASSWTGPEPQHF
D gene: .; J gene: TRBJ2-1; V gene: TRBV29-1; clone size: .; CDR3 DNA: TGCAGCGCTGCACAGGGTGATGAGCAGTTCTTC; CDR3 protein: CSAAQGDEQFF
D gene: .; J gene: TRBJ1-2; V gene: TRBV5-1; clone size: few; CDR3 DNA: TGCGCCAGCAGCTTGGGCGACAGGCTTTCTGGCTACACCTTC; CDR3 protein: CASSLGDRLSGYTF